The 3 T cell receptor beta chains in this list originate from one sample, sequenced in a study of blood T cells in healthy people across ages. Using a J-beta primer mix together with a sample-barcoded 5' primer, a second PCR was run for roughly 6 to 11 cycles. Using its own MiXCR run on the 5' RACE reads, TCRdb lists one record per CDR3 protein. Of hundreds of thousands of distinct CDR3 sequences in the sample, over 45% were seen once. The sample comprised blood. The receptor source for this set is a man younger than 40 in good health.

This clonotype was recorded only once. The chain combines TRBV20-1 with TRBJ2-1; 7 bases align to TRBD2. TRBJ2-7 explains the end of the DNA better; the J call may be wrong. The CDR3 runs to 13 residues. Germline V gives CDR1 DFQATT, CDR2 SNEGSKA (reference sequence). The CDR3 protein is CSALRGDSYEQYF. CDR3 in DNA: TGCAGTGCGCTACGGGGGGATTCCTACGAGCAGTACTTC.

V and J are TRBV19 and TRBJ2-5; no clear D. The CDR3 is 12 residues long. Trimming left V 9 bases short and J 4 bases short, with 12 bases between. Per the germline V gene, CDR1 is LNHDA and CDR2 is SQIVND (reference sequence). The CDR3 is CASNRDGETQYF. CDR3 sequence (DNA): TGTGCCAGCAACAGAGACGGAGAGACCCAGTACTTC.

The rearrangement links TRBV12-3 or TRBV12-4 to TRBJ2-1; 7 positions agree with TRBD1. The CDR3 length is 15 residues. J gave up 6 bases and V 5 bases, and 10 bases lay outside the gene matches. The CDR3 protein is CASSNTKGAGNEQFF. CDR3 DNA: TGTGCCAGCAGTAATACGAAGGGGGCGGGCAATGAGCAGTTCTTC.